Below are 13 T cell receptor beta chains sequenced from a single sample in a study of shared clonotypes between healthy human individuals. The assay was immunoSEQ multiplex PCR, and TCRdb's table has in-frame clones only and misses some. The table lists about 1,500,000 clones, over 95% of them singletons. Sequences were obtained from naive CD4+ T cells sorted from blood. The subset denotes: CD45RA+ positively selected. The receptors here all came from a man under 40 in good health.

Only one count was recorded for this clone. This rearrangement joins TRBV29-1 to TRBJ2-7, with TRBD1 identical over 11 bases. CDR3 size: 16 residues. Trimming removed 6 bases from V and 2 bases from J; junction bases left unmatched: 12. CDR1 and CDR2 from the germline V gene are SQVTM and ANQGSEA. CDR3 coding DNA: TGCAGCGTCGGGACATGGACAGGGGGCAAGGCCTACGAGCAGTACTTC. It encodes CSVGTWTGGKAYEQYF.

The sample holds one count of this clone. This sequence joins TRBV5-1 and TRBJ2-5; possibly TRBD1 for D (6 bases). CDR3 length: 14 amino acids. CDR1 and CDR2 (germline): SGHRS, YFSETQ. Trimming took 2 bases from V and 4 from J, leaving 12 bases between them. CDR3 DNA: TGCGCCAGCAGCTTCACAGGGCTGGGAGAGACCCAGTACTTC. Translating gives CASSFTGLGETQYF.

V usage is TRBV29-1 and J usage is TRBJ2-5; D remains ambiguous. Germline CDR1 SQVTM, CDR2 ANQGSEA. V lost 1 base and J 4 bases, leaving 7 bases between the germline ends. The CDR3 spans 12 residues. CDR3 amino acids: CSVEVSPETQYF. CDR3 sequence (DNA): TGCAGCGTTGAAGTCTCTCCAGAGACCCAGTACTTC.

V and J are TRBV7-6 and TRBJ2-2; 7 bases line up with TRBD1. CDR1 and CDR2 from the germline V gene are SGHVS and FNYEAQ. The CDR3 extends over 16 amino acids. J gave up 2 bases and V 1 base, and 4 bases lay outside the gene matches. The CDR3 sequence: CASSLEGQVNTGELFF. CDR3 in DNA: TGTGCCAGCAGCTTAGAAGGACAGGTTAACACCGGGGAGCTGTTTTTT.

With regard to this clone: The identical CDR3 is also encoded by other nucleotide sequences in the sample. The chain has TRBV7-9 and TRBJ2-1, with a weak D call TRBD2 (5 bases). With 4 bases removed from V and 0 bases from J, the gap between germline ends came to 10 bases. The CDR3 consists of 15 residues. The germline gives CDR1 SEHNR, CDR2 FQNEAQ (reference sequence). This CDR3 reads CASSSRGSSYNEQFF. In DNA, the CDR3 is TGTGCCAGCAGCTCTCGAGGGAGCTCCTACAATGAGCAGTTCTTC.

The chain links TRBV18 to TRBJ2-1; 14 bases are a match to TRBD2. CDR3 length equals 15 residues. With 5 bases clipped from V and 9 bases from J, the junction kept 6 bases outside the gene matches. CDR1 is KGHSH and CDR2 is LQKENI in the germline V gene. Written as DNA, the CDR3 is TGTGCCAGCTCAAGACTAGCGGGAGGGCCCGGTGAGCAGTTCTTC. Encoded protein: CASSRLAGGPGEQFF.

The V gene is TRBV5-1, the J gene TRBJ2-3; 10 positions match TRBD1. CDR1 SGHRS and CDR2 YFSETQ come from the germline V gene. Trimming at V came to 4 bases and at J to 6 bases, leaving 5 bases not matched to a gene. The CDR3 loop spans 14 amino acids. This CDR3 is CASSVRDRGDTQYF. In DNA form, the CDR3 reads TGCGCCAGCAGCGTCCGGGACAGGGGTGATACGCAGTATTTT.

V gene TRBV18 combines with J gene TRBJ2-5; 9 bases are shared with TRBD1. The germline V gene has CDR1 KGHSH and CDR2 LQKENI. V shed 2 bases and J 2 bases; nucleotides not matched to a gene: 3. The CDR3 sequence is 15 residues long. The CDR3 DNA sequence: TGTGCCAGCTCACCAGAGACAGGGGGGCAAGAGACCCAGTACTTC. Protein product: CASSPETGGQETQYF. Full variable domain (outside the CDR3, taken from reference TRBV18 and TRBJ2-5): NAGVMQNPRHLVRRRGQEARLRCSPMKGHSHVYWYRQLPEEGLKFMVYLQKENIIDESGMPKERFSAEFPKEGPSILRIQQVVRGDSAAYFCASSPETGGQETQYFGPGTRLLVL.

CDR3 nucleotides: TGTGCCAGTAGCTTTCTAGCGGGAGGGCACTACGAGCAGTACTTC. Protein sequence: CASSFLAGGHYEQYF. The chain couples TRBV19 to TRBJ2-7; 12 bases fit TRBD2. CDR1 is LNHDA, CDR2 SQIVND, per germline (reference sequence). This CDR3 has 15 amino acids. The V gene end was trimmed by 6 bases and the J gene end by 3 bases; junction bases not matched to a gene: 6.

The CDR3 loop reads CASSYCPPPLQYGRSLDEQYF. The CDR3 DNA reads TGTGCCAGCAGTTATTGTCCGCCACCCCTCCAGTATGGGCGGTCCCTGGACGAGCAGTACTTC. V usage is TRBV6-9 and J usage is TRBJ2-7; unclear D gene. CDR3 length: 21 residues. Germline CDR1 is MNHGY and CDR2 is SVAAGI. V dropped 1 base and J dropped 5 bases, with 33 bases sitting between them.

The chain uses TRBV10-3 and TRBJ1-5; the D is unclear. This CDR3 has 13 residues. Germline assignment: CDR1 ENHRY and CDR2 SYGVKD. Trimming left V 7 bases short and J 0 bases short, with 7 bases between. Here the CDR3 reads CAITSNSNQPQHF. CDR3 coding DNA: TGTGCCATCACAAGTAATAGCAATCAGCCCCAGCATTTT.

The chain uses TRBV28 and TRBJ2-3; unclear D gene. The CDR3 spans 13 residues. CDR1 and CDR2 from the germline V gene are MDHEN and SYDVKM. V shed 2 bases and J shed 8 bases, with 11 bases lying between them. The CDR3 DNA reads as TGTGCCAGCAGTTTACACGGTCAAGGTACGCAGTATTTT. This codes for CASSLHGQGTQYF.

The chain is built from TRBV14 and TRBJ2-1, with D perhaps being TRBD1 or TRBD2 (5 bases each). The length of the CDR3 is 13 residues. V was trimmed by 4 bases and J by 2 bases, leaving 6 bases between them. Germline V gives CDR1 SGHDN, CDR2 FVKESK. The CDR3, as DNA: TGTGCCAGCAGCCCGGGACCCTACAATGAGCAGTTCTTC. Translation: CASSPGPYNEQFF.